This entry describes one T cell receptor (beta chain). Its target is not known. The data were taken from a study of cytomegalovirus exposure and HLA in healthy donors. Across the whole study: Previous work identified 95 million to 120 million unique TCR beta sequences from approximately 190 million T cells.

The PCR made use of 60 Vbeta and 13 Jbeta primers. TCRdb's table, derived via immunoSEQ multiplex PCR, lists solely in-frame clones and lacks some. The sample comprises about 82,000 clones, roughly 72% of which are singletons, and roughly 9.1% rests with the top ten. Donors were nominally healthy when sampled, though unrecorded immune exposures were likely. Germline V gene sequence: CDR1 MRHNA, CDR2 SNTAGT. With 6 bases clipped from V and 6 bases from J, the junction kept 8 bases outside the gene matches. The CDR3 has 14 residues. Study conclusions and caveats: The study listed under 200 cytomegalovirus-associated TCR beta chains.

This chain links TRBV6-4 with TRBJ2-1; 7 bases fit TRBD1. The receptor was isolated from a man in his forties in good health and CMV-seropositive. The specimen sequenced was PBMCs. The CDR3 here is CASSDAPGGNEQFF. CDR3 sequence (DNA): TGTGCCAGCAGCGACGCCCCAGGGGGCAATGAGCAGTTCTTC.